This TCR beta chain was observed in a study of neurological immune-mediated disorders. The making of cDNA relied on 5'RACE with 10-nucleotide random UMIs. In every sequencing run, more than 170 million TCR-beta sequences were generated from 15-18 subjects. TCRdb ran MiXCR on the 5' RACE reads and lists one entry per CDR3 protein. The table shows 50,000 to 55,000 distinct CDR3 sequences, with under 13% occurring only once. The study built unsorted libraries from 2 million PBMCs kept at -80 C. This clonotype was seen repeatedly, ten times or more. CDR1 and CDR2 (germline): DFQATT, SNEGSKA (reference sequence). This CDR3 spans 14 amino acids. V was clipped by 3 bases and J by 5 bases, with 17 bases between them.

The V gene is TRBV20-1, the J gene TRBJ2-7; either TRBD1 or TRBD2 may supply D (6 bases each). The sample was PBMCs. This receptor was taken from an older man with HTLV-1-associated myelopathy (HAM/TSP). The CDR3 spells CSASWWRGAHEQYF. As DNA, the CDR3 is TGCAGTGCTAGTTGGTGGAGGGGGGCCCACGAGCAGTACTTC.